The clone carrying this TCR beta chain was found many times. These data belong to a study of naive and memory T cell subsets. Alpha and beta constant region primers primed reverse transcription for blood and skin samples. Amplification of ligated cDNA took four PCR rounds with SP2 and nested alpha and beta constant primers. MiXCR, run by TCRdb on the 5' RACE reads, gives a single entry per CDR3 protein. The data show tens of thousands of distinct CDR3 sequences, 4% to 5% seen once. Adult healthy volunteers gave 2.5 ml peripheral blood for whole-blood RNA. The germline CDR1 and CDR2 sequences are KGHSH and LQKENI. The CDR3 has 16 amino acids. With V trimmed by 3 bases and J by 4 bases, 8 bases remained unmatched.

The chain employs TRBV18 and TRBJ2-3; TRBD2 aligns across 9 bases. The receptor's source is a male donor in good health. The CDR3 region has the DNA TGTGCCAGCTCACCCACTCCGCGGGGGGGCTCAGATACGCAGTATTTT. This sequence encodes CASSPTPRGGSDTQYF.